This entry concerns a single T cell receptor (beta chain). This entry belongs to a study of blood T cell repertoires in COVID-19. Study-wide context: COVID-19 samples from acute and convalescent phases originated in the United States, Italy and Spain. T cells, B-cell-depleted T cells, or PBMCs supplied cDNA or gDNA.

Original data processing: Amplification with reference gene primers provided the estimates of nucleated cell counts. Generated by immunoSEQ multiplex PCR, the TCRdb table keeps only in-frame clones and is missing some. V and J calls and clone size come straight from that table; D and trimming were deduced from the DNA. The repertoire consists of nearly 200,000 clones, with 70% to 85% occurring once and the leading ten covering 6.9%. Trimming left V 7 bases short and J 4 bases short, with 17 bases between. This CDR3 is 15 amino acids long. Germline lookup yields CDR1 MDHEN and CDR2 SYDVKM. The sequence was collected from a human donor with acute or convalescent COVID-19. The donor label of this sample is uncertain. The chain employs TRBV28 and TRBJ2-1; D ambiguous. Sequencing was performed on peripheral blood. The CDR3 is CASTAGGSSYNEQFF. In nucleotides, the CDR3 is TGTGCCAGCACTGCTGGCGGCTCGTCGTACAATGAGCAGTTCTTC.